What follows is one T cell receptor beta chain and its context. Antigen: not known. There were only Caucasian adults among the donors, and all lived in Nashville, Tennessee. The sample is drawn from a study of shared clonotypes between healthy human individuals. Turning to the study itself: Each donor contributed plates that comprised three CD4 naive, three CD4 memory, two CD8 naive and one CD8 memory. Whole-study findings and limits: Clonotype sharing among donors, it was expected, would be affected by sequencing depth. Rarefaction curves obtained for sorted subsets showed sequencing incomplete despite large depth.

The V gene lost 4 bases and the J gene lost 5 bases, with 15 bases spanning the gap. This CDR3 region has 14 residues. Germline CDR1 reads SGHRS; CDR2 reads YFSETQ. Sequencing used immunoSEQ multiplex PCR; TCRdb keeps in-frame clones, though not all of them. Seen here are more than 2 million clones, more than 90% observed once, and the top ten hold less than 0.15%. Sequencing was done on a sample of naive CD4+ T cells sorted from blood. The subset is: CD45RA+ positively selected. This TCR was recovered from a man between 18 and 29 years old in good health. The rearrangement uses TRBV5-1 and TRBJ2-5; possibly TRBD1 for D (6 bases). CDR3 amino acids: CASSPRGRVETQYF. The DNA of the CDR3 is TGCGCCAGCAGCCCCAGGGGCAGGGTTGAGACCCAGTACTTC.